Listed here are 8 T cell receptor beta chains from one sample, sequenced in a study of tumor and adjacent non-tumor tissue in lung cancer. A modified ARM-PCR protocol with three rounds of nested PCR amplified TCRbeta. TCRdb fed the multiplex PCR reads into MiXCR, producing one record per CDR3 protein. The sample carries 120,000 or so distinct CDR3 sequences, 84% recorded once. No cell sorting was done before RNA was extracted from the tissue. Specimen: lung tumor tissue. Source of these receptors: a man in his 70s with non-small cell lung cancer.

This clonotype was seen a single time. One end of the junction varies from germline; a read error may be responsible. This chain links TRBV11-3 with TRBJ2-1; D assignment may be TRBD1 or TRBD2 (5 bases each). CDR3 size: 17 residues. Germline V gene lookup returns CDR1 SGHNT and CDR2 YENEEA. The CDR3 bases are TGTGCTAGCAGCTTCCTAGGGACCAGCTGGGGCTACAATGAGCAGTTCTTC. Protein sequence: CASSFLGTSWGYNEQFF.

Concerning this clonotype: A junction boundary mismatches the germline segment, possibly from a read error. The chain joins TRBV6-1 to TRBJ1-2, with 10 bases identical to TRBD1. This CDR3 has 14 residues. CDR1 is MNHNS and CDR2 is SASEGT in the germline V gene. The CDR3 nucleotides are TGTGCTAGCAGAGAAGGGACAGGGGTTTATGGCTACACCTTC. Its translation is CASREGTGVYGYTF.

Turning to this clonotype: A much larger clone sits a single nucleotide away, making a read error possible. The chain recombines TRBV29-1 with TRBJ2-7; D may match TRBD1 or TRBD2 (5 bases each). This CDR3 is built from 16 residues. Germline values: CDR1 SQVTM, CDR2 ANQGSEA. For the CDR3, the DNA is TGCAGCGCCATGACATCTGGGACCGGCACTCCCTACGAGGAGTACTTC. Translation: CSAMTSGTGTPYEEYF.

The chain links TRBV5-4 to TRBJ1-2, with a possible D match to TRBD1 (5 bases). The CDR3 consists of 15 residues. Germline CDR1 SGHNT, CDR2 YYREEE (reference sequence). V gave up 4 bases and J gave up 5 bases, with 18 bases separating them. CDR3 in amino acids: CASSGWDLEAYGYTF. For the CDR3, the DNA is TGTGCCAGCAGCGGTTGGGACTTAGAGGCTTATGGCTACACCTTC.

A remark on this clonotype: A read error may account for a junction end that differs from germline. The chain is built from TRBV6-2 or TRBV6-3 and TRBJ2-1; D is unclear. Germline values: CDR1 MNHEY, CDR2 SVGEGT. The CDR3 runs 13 residues. This CDR3 is CAINRGCYNEQSF. In DNA, the CDR3 is TGTGCCATCAACAGAGGCTGTTACAATGAGCAGTCCTTC.

A word on this clonotype: Since the CDR3 does not end with the conserved phenylalanine or tryptophan, this likely comes from a read error. No DNA is shown, since the ends of the CDR3 on it are uncertain; the CDR3 is the one TCRdb lists. The chain recombines TRBV4-2 with TRBJ2-7; TRBD1, the table's D call, was not compared with the DNA. Germline lookup yields CDR1 LGHNA and CDR2 YNFKEQ. The CDR3 is made up of 15 amino acids, end residues included. CDR3 amino acids: CASSQESGRLYERYL.

About this clonotype: The junction shows a germline mismatch at one end, possibly a read error. The chain recombines TRBV10-3 with TRBJ1-2, with D unresolved. Germline loops: CDR1 ENHRY, CDR2 SYGVKD. This CDR3 is built from 11 residues. CDR3 protein: CTIGDPEGYTF. CDR3 nucleotides: TGTACCATCGGAGACCCAGAGGGCTACACTTTC.

With regard to this clonotype: No conserved phenylalanine or tryptophan is present at the end of the CDR3, so a read error is the likely explanation. Because the CDR3's place on the DNA is in doubt, the DNA is left out and the CDR3 is given as listed by TCRdb. The V and J genes are TRBV10-2 and TRBJ2-1; TRBD1, the table's D call, lacks a check against the DNA. The CDR3 extends over 15 residues, inclusive of both ends. Germline CDR1 WSHSY, CDR2 SAAADI. The CDR3 sequence is CACRSPGPSSHEHFL.